The 31 T cell receptor beta chains below come from one sample, sequenced in a study of Graves' ophthalmopathy and Graves' hyperthyroidism. The sequenced template was RNA, covering the TCR beta CDR3 region. HTBI primers were employed in first-round RT-PCR, then a second-round multiplex PCR followed. TCRdb re-called the multiplex PCR reads with MiXCR, one entry per CDR3 protein. The table has more than 1,000,000 distinct CDR3 sequences, 35% to 40% seen once. Sequenced material: peripheral blood or thyroid tissue (not recorded which). The receptors originated from an adult man with Graves' hyperthyroidism.

The CDR3 sequence: CSVEELTSGSRKSWGYPETQYF. Written as DNA, the CDR3 is TGCAGCGTTGAAGAGCTAACTAGCGGGAGTAGGAAGAGTTGGGGGTATCCGGAGACCCAGTACTTC. The V and J genes are TRBV29-1 and TRBJ2-5; 11 bases match TRBD2. Germline CDR1 SQVTM, CDR2 ANQGSEA. The CDR3 is 22 residues long. V shed 0 bases, J shed 5 bases, and the junction held 26 bases outside the gene matches.

This clonotype was counted ten times or more. The chain employs TRBV7-9 and TRBJ1-1; TRBD1 is a possible D gene (6 bases). This CDR3 is 15 amino acids long. Germline-derived CDR1 and CDR2 are SEHNR and FQNEAQ (reference sequence). V was pared by 5 bases and J by 1 base, with 14 bases between. CDR3 sequence reads: CASSQTGPGNTEAFF. Written as DNA, the CDR3 is TGTGCCAGCAGCCAAACAGGGCCTGGGAACACTGAAGCTTTCTTT.

Many counts were recorded for this clonotype. Here the CDR3 reads CASSLGGGRFQPQHF. Written as DNA, the CDR3 is TGTGCCAGCAGCTTAGGCGGAGGGCGCTTTCAGCCCCAGCATTTT. The V and J genes are TRBV7-2 and TRBJ1-5; D ambiguous. The V gene lost 1 base and the J gene lost 6 bases, with 13 bases spanning the gap. The CDR3 consists of 15 residues. Germline V gene sequence: CDR1 SGHTA, CDR2 FQGNSA.

At least ten counts were recorded for this clonotype. J is TRBJ2-7 and V is TRBV6-1; TRBD2 is a possible D gene (6 bases). Germline V CDR1 and CDR2: MNHNS, SASEGT. V was clipped by 8 bases and J by 1 base, with 15 bases between them. The CDR3 is 14 amino acids. In DNA form, the CDR3 reads TGTGCCAGCGGGCGGGACGGAAGTTCCTACGAGCAGTACTTC. Its translation: CASGRDGSSYEQYF.

J is TRBJ1-1 and V is TRBV20-1, with TRBD1 as a possible D gene (5 bases). CDR1 and CDR2 from the germline V gene are DFQATT and SNEGSKA (reference sequence). V was trimmed by 6 bases and J by 6 bases, leaving 20 bases between them. The CDR3 is made up of 14 amino acids. CDR3 loop: CSAPRQGAWPEAFF. The CDR3 DNA follows: TGCAGTGCCCCCCGCCAAGGGGCTTGGCCTGAAGCTTTCTTT.

This clonotype appeared many times. This chain links TRBV5-5 with TRBJ1-6; weak D call: TRBD1 (5 bases). Germline values: CDR1 SGHKS, CDR2 YYEKEE (reference sequence). This CDR3 comprises 15 residues. V gave up 0 bases and J gave up 7 bases, with 11 bases separating them. The CDR3 loop reads CASSLGAGSNSPLHF. The CDR3 bases are TGTGCCAGCAGCTTGGGCGCAGGGTCGAATTCACCCCTCCACTTT.

With respect to this clonotype: A much bigger clone sits one base away, suggesting this may be a read error. The chain has TRBV9 and TRBJ1-5; D gene ambiguous. Trimming removed 4 bases from V and 3 bases from J, with 17 bases in between. The CDR3 has 16 amino acids. The germline V gene encodes CDR1 SGDLS and CDR2 YYNGEE. This CDR3 is CASSSLIWVNNQPQHF. For the CDR3, the DNA is TGTGCCAGCAGCTCCTTGATATGGGTCAACAATCAGCCCCAGCATTTT.

This chain connects TRBV20-1 to TRBJ2-7, with D hard to call. Germline-derived CDR1 and CDR2 are DFQATT and SNEGSKA (reference sequence). V was cut by 5 bases and J by 7 bases, with 18 bases left in between. This CDR3 comprises 13 residues. CDR3 residues: CSAADGDLGEQYF. The DNA of the CDR3 is TGCAGTGCTGCGGACGGAGATCTGGGTGAGCAGTACTTC.

This clonotype showed up many times. The gene calls are TRBV19 and TRBJ1-2; D is ambiguous. The V gene's germline CDR1 is LNHDA and CDR2 SQIVND (reference sequence). Trimming left V 5 bases short and J 1 base short, with 5 bases between. The CDR3 has 12 residues. Written as DNA, the CDR3 is TGTGCCAGTAGTGATCATAACTATGGCTACACCTTC. Its translation: CASSDHNYGYTF.

J is TRBJ1-1 and V is TRBV7-2; 7 nucleotides agree with TRBD1. This CDR3 comprises 15 residues. In germline, CDR1 is SGHTA, CDR2 FQGNSA. V was clipped by 4 bases and J by 4 bases; unmatched bases: 9. DNA for the CDR3: TGTGCCAGCAGCTCCATTGACAGGGTGAGCACTGAAGCTTTCTTT. Translation: CASSSIDRVSTEAFF.

This rearrangement joins TRBV29-1 to TRBJ2-3; D ambiguous. The CDR3 is 11 residues long. Germline lookup yields CDR1 SQVTM and CDR2 ANQGSEA. Between the trimmed V and J ends, which lost 7 bases and 4 bases, there was a span of 9 bases. In DNA form, the CDR3 reads TGCAGCGGGTGGAGCTCAGATACGCAGTATTTT. Amino acid sequence: CSGWSSDTQYF.

This clonotype occurred many times. The chain couples TRBV11-2 to TRBJ2-2; D call uncertain. The CDR3 covers 15 residues. The V gene's germline CDR1 is SGHAT and CDR2 FQNNGV. The germline V and J ends were trimmed by 0 bases and 4 bases, with 9 bases remaining between them. Here the CDR3 reads CASSLDRLRTGELFF. In DNA form, the CDR3 reads TGTGCCAGCAGCTTAGATCGTCTGCGCACCGGGGAGCTGTTTTTT.

This clonotype was seen repeatedly, ten times or more. V is TRBV29-1 and J is TRBJ1-1; D gene ambiguous. Per germline, CDR1 SQVTM and CDR2 ANQGSEA. CDR3 length: 13 amino acids. The chain's CDR3 is CTTSGGANTEAFF. The CDR3 DNA reads as TGCACCACTTCTGGAGGCGCGAACACTGAAGCTTTCTTT.

The chain combines TRBV9 with TRBJ1-5; D is uncertain. The CDR3 loop spans 16 amino acids. Germline V gene lookup returns CDR1 SGDLS and CDR2 YYNGEE. V was cut by 3 bases and J by 11 bases, with 24 bases left in between. CDR3 bases: TGTGCCAGCAGCGCACAAGCGGGAGGGCCATCAGAGACCCAGCATTTT. Translation gives CASSAQAGGPSETQHF.

In this sample, this clonotype turned up a few times. This chain joins TRBV11-3 and TRBJ2-7; TRBD2 is a possible D gene (6 bases). Germline loops: CDR1 SGHNT, CDR2 YENEEA. Trimming took 8 bases from V and 0 from J, leaving 14 bases between them. CDR3 length: 14 residues. The CDR3 loop is CASGLSGSSYEQYF. The CDR3 nucleotides read TGTGCCAGCGGTCTGTCCGGGAGCTCCTACGAGCAGTACTTC.

The chain combines TRBV2 with TRBJ1-5, with no clear D. The CDR3 sequence is 13 residues long. Trimming removed 8 bases at V and 5 bases at J, with 13 bases between. Germline values: CDR1 SNHLY, CDR2 FYNNEI. The CDR3 reads CASGLQEDQPQHF. In DNA form, the CDR3 reads TGTGCCAGCGGGTTGCAGGAAGATCAGCCCCAGCATTTT.

This clonotype has ten or more counts. J is TRBJ2-5 and V is TRBV7-7, with D perhaps matching TRBD2 (6 bases). The CDR3 length is 15 residues. V was cut by 2 bases and J by 2 bases, with 12 bases left in between. Germline V gene sequence: CDR1 SSHAT, CDR2 FNYEAQ (reference sequence). DNA of the CDR3: TGTGCCAGCAGCTTATCCAGGACTATGCAAGAGACCCAGTACTTC. It translates to CASSLSRTMQETQYF.

This clonotype was picked up many times. This CDR3 is CSVGPTQNTGELFF. Written as DNA, the CDR3 is TGCAGCGTTGGCCCGACTCAGAACACCGGGGAGCTGTTTTTT. The gene calls are TRBV29-1 and TRBJ2-2; the D is unclear. V dropped 4 bases and J dropped 1 base, with 10 bases sitting between them. The germline V gene has CDR1 SQVTM and CDR2 ANQGSEA. The CDR3 sequence is 14 residues long.

Note on this clonotype: This may be a read error: a much more frequent sequence differs by one nucleotide. The chain couples TRBV5-1 to TRBJ1-1; D is perhaps TRBD1 (6 bases). Between the trimmed V and J ends, which lost 0 bases and 6 bases, there was a span of 18 bases. Germline V CDR1 and CDR2: SGHRS, YFSETQ. The CDR3 covers 16 residues. The CDR3 spells CASSLEPTGMSAEAFF. The CDR3 coding sequence is TGCGCCAGCAGCTTGGAACCTACAGGGATGAGCGCTGAAGCTTTCTTT.

This clonotype was counted ten times or more. V and J are TRBV7-2 and TRBJ2-2; 7 bases fit TRBD1. The V gene's germline CDR1 is SGHTA and CDR2 FQGNSA. Trimming took 5 bases from V and 4 from J; bases not matched to a gene: 7. CDR3 length: 15 amino acids. The CDR3 sequence: CASSPRQGATGELFF. CDR3 DNA sequence: TGTGCCAGCAGCCCACGACAGGGTGCCACCGGGGAGCTGTTTTTT.

J is TRBJ1-2 and V is TRBV18; weak D call: TRBD1 (5 bases). Trimming stripped 1 base from V and 4 bases from J, with 13 bases between. The CDR3 has 15 residues. From germline, CDR1 is KGHSH and CDR2 LQKENI. The CDR3 sequence: CASSPQLQDSYGYTF. The CDR3 region has the DNA TGTGCCAGCTCACCACAACTACAGGATTCCTATGGCTACACCTTC.

This clonotype was seen many times. The chain joins TRBV14 to TRBJ1-6; D possibly corresponds to TRBD1 (5 bases). The CDR3 length is 14 residues. Per germline, CDR1 SGHDN and CDR2 FVKESK. Trimming removed 5 bases at V and 7 bases at J, with 12 bases between. DNA of the CDR3: TGTGCCAGCAGCGGCCGTTGGGGGAATTCACCCCTCCACTTT. This translates into CASSGRWGNSPLHF. The entire variable domain, with the rest obtained from reference TRBV14 and TRBJ1-6, is as follows: EAGVTQFPSHSVIEKGQTVTLRCDPISGHDNLYWYRRVMGKEIKFLLHFVKESKQDESGMPNNRFLAERTGGTYSTLKVQPAELEDSGVYFCASSGRWGNSPLHFGNGTRLTVT.

This clonotype was recorded once. The CDR3 ends on some other residue instead of the conserved phenylalanine or tryptophan, so this is likely a read error. Written as DNA, the CDR3 is TGTGCCAGCAGTTTAGGGACGGGGGACCCCCGGGATCCCTACGAGCAGTACCTC. As protein: CASSLGTGDPRDPYEQYL. The chain joins TRBV12-3 or TRBV12-4 to TRBJ2-7, with a possible D match to TRBD2 (6 bases). The CDR3 runs to 18 residues. The germline V and J ends were trimmed by 1 base and 2 bases, with 21 bases remaining between them.

This clonotype was counted a single time. The chain couples TRBV5-1 to TRBJ1-1; possible D gene TRBD1, 5 bases. Trimming shortened V by 3 bases and J by 6 bases, and 12 bases separated the two germline ends. Germline V gene sequence: CDR1 SGHRS, CDR2 YFSETQ. The CDR3 spans 13 residues. In DNA form, the CDR3 reads TGCGCCAGCAGCTCAGGGCGGGACGCTGAAGCTTTCTTT. Its protein product is CASSSGRDAEAFF.

CDR3 amino acids: CSARVDMNTEAFF. In DNA form, the CDR3 reads TGCAGTGCTAGAGTCGACATGAACACTGAAGCTTTCTTT. The V call is TRBV20-1, the J call TRBJ1-1; unclear D gene. Looked up from germline, CDR1 is DFQATT and CDR2 is SNEGSKA (reference sequence). The CDR3 contains 13 residues. Trimming shortened V by 1 base and J by 0 bases, and 6 bases separated the two germline ends.

In its sample, this clonotype was seen many times. The V and J genes are TRBV19 and TRBJ2-5, with a tentative D call TRBD1 (5 bases). This CDR3 spans 14 amino acids. The V gene's germline CDR1 is LNHDA and CDR2 SQIVND (reference sequence). Trimming left V 5 bases short and J 4 bases short, with 14 bases between. The CDR3 loop is CASSRRAGRETQYF. The CDR3 region has the DNA TGTGCCAGTAGTCGACGGGCAGGGCGAGAGACCCAGTACTTC.

With respect to this clonotype: A much larger clone lies a single base off, so this may be a read error. This CDR3 reads CASSLTEEAQYF. In DNA, the CDR3 is TGTGCCAGCAGCTTGACTGAGGAGGCCCAGTACTTC. The V and J genes are TRBV4-2 and TRBJ2-5; possibly TRBD2 for D (5 bases). Germline V gene data show CDR1 as LGHNA and CDR2 as YNFKEQ. There are 12 residues in the CDR3. The V and J ends lost 5 bases and 9 bases respectively, with 13 bases between them.

The chain has TRBV20-1 and TRBJ1-6; D unresolved. The CDR3 is made up of 14 amino acids. V lost 1 base and J lost 5, with 9 bases in between. The germline V gene has CDR1 DFQATT and CDR2 SNEGSKA (reference sequence). The CDR3 protein is CSARGVGDNSPLHF. The CDR3 DNA reads TGCAGTGCTAGAGGGGTTGGGGATAATTCACCCCTCCACTTT.

This clonotype was observed a handful of times. This chain connects TRBV29-1 to TRBJ2-5; the match to TRBD1 covers 7 bases. V was pared by 4 bases and J by 4 bases, with 3 bases of the junction left unmatched. Germline V gene sequence: CDR1 SQVTM, CDR2 ANQGSEA. The CDR3 is 12 residues long. The CDR3 coding sequence is TGCAGCGTTGGGACAGGTTTAGAGACCCAGTACTTC. Translating gives CSVGTGLETQYF.

Only a few counts were recorded for this clonotype. V is TRBV7-9 and J is TRBJ2-1; D possibly corresponds to TRBD1 (5 bases). Germline V lookup: CDR1 SEHNR, CDR2 FQNEAQ (reference sequence). Trimming cost V 5 bases and J 11 bases, with 19 bases left between them. The CDR3 consists of 14 residues. The CDR3 DNA sequence: TGTGCCAGCAGCGGGGCTCGTATGGAGCCGAAGCAGTTCTTC. It codes for CASSGARMEPKQFF.

Notes on this clonotype: The junction and the germline gene differ at one end; a read error may be behind it. This chain joins TRBV7-3 and TRBJ2-7, with 7 positions matching TRBD1. In germline, CDR1 is SGHTA, CDR2 FQGTGA. This CDR3 has 15 residues. The CDR3 sequence is CASSRTPGQTYEQCF. CDR3 nucleotides: TGTGCCAGCAGCAGAACACCGGGACAGACCTACGAGCAGTGCTTC.